This T cell receptor (beta chain) was sequenced for a study of graft-versus-host responses after intestinal transplantation. This clone was seen just once. Its antigen is currently unknown. Profiling relied on immunoSEQ multiplex PCR, and the TCRdb table lists in-frame clones only, not all of them. The sample lists fewer than 80,000 clones; roughly 90% were seen once. This CDR3 has 13 amino acids. Germline values: CDR1 SGHNT, CDR2 YYREEE (reference sequence). Trimming stripped 0 bases from V and 6 bases from J, with 9 bases between. The sequenced sample was unstimulated CD8+ T cells sorted from spleen or lymph node cells, obtained before transplant. The gene calls are TRBV5-4 and TRBJ1-2; D uncertain. This receptor was identified in a human donor who was the organ donor for an intestinal transplant. The CDR3 is CASSLAWRDGYTF. The DNA of the CDR3 is TGTGCCAGCAGCTTGGCCTGGCGGGATGGCTACACCTTC. The full variable domain, rest sourced from reference TRBV5-4 and TRBJ1-2, is ETGVTQSPTHLIKTRGQQVTLRCSSQSGHNTVSWYQQALGQGPQFIFQYYREEENGRGNFPPRFSGLQFPNYSSELNVNALELDDSALYLCASSLAWRDGYTFGSGTRLTVV.